This T cell receptor beta chain was retrieved from a study of cytomegalovirus exposure and HLA in healthy donors. Background on the study: Approximately 180 million T cells yielded more than 95 million unique TCR beta sequences, as an earlier analysis found. Study-wide points: Likely technical artifact: a cluster of highly shared sequence variants. Indistinguishable V segments such as TRBV6-2 and TRBV6-3 were excluded.

A multiplex PCR was run with 60 Vbeta primers and 13 Jbeta primers. Study processing details: Later, 80 million or so unique TCR beta chains were counted in an analysis, and some 10 million of them were shared. Here immunoSEQ multiplex PCR was the method, and the copy in TCRdb shows in-frame clones only, minus some. The DNA was the basis for D and trimming; V, J and clone size are from that table. The sample holds 95,000 to 100,000 clones, roughly three quarters seen once. The germline CDR1 and CDR2 sequences are MNHEY and SVGAGI. The CDR3 spans 11 residues. In regard to this clone: Its antigen is unidentified.

The material sequenced was PBMCs. The chain recombines TRBV6-5 with TRBJ2-5; TRBD1 might be the D (5 bases). The J call may be mistaken, given a closer DNA end match to TRBJ2-7. The TCR sequence derives from a man aged 35 to 55 in good health and CMV-seronegative. In DNA form, the CDR3 reads TGTGCCAGCGGGGCGACCTACGAGCAGTACTTC. Protein product: CASGATYEQYF.